This TCR beta chain was profiled in a study of T cells in Graves' hyperthyroidism and ophthalmopathy. Study-wide results and limits: Blood shared most expanded thyroid clonotypes above 0.001.

Using RNA transcripts as the source, TCR beta CDR3 regions were amplified. Primed by the HTBI set, a first-round RT-PCR was run on the TCR CDR3. TCRdb re-called the multiplex PCR reads with MiXCR, one entry per CDR3 protein. The sample consists of 600,000 to 900,000 distinct CDR3 sequences, around 15% of them appearing once. PBMCs were derived from around 10 ml fresh peripheral blood. This clonotype was detected ten times or more. Its antigen is not known. The TCR comes from a man between 18 and 29 years old with Graves' hyperthyroidism. The source material was blood.

CDR3 protein: CASIRAAANYGYTF. The DNA for the CDR3 is TGTGCCAGCATAAGGGCAGCAGCTAACTATGGCTACACCTTC. This chain uses TRBV2 with TRBJ1-2; unclear D gene. The V gene's germline CDR1 is SNHLY and CDR2 FYNNEI. The CDR3 contains 14 residues. Trimming took off 7 bases at V and 0 bases at J, with 12 bases between the two ends.